A selection of T cell receptor beta chains follows, all from one sample in a study of T cell responses to AZD1222 COVID-19 vaccine. Here immunoSEQ multiplex PCR was the method, and the copy in TCRdb shows in-frame clones only, minus some. The repertoire holds 95,000 to 120,000 clones, with about 87% as singletons. This specimen was peripheral blood, taken 28 days after the second AZD1222 dose. The receptors were sampled from an adult who received the AZD1222 COVID-19 vaccine. Both conserved end residues are part of each CDR3. Each record gives: V gene, D gene, J gene, clone size, CDR3 protein, CDR3 DNA. A D gene is named only where the DNA matches it firmly. Clone sizes are given selectively: once, few, many, or a class where the clone is expanded.

v_call: TRBV5-8
d_call: TRBD2
j_call: TRBJ2-4
clone_size: NA
cdr3_aa: CASNDLSGGGIQYF
cdr3_nt: TGTGCCAGCAACGACCTTAGCGGGGGCGGCATTCAGTACTTC

v_call: TRBV15
d_call: NA
j_call: TRBJ2-2
clone_size: NA
cdr3_aa: CATSRAGTGTGELFF
cdr3_nt: TGTGCCACCAGCAGAGCGGGAACCGGCACCGGGGAGCTGTTTTTT

v_call: TRBV11-2
d_call: NA
j_call: TRBJ2-2
clone_size: NA
cdr3_aa: CASSLEGLGTGELFF
cdr3_nt: TGTGCCAGCAGCTTAGAAGGGTTAGGAACCGGGGAGCTGTTTTTT

v_call: TRBV11-2
d_call: TRBD2
j_call: TRBJ2-5
clone_size: NA
cdr3_aa: CASRDPGLAGGRETQYF
cdr3_nt: TGTGCCAGCAGGGACCCGGGACTAGCGGGGGGGCGAGAGACCCAGTACTTC

v_call: TRBV11-2
d_call: NA
j_call: TRBJ2-2
clone_size: NA
cdr3_aa: CASSSSTGELFF
cdr3_nt: TGTGCCAGCAGCTCATCCACCGGGGAGCTGTTTTTT

v_call: TRBV7-8
d_call: NA
j_call: TRBJ2-7
clone_size: NA
cdr3_aa: CASSPPLSGEQYF
cdr3_nt: TGTGCCAGCAGCCCACCCCTGAGCGGGGAGCAGTACTTC

v_call: TRBV25-1
d_call: NA
j_call: TRBJ1-6
clone_size: NA
cdr3_aa: CASSEGGVGNSPLHF
cdr3_nt: TGTGCCAGCAGTGAAGGGGGGGTAGGTAATTCACCCCTCCACTTT

v_call: TRBV4-2
d_call: TRBD1
j_call: TRBJ1-5
clone_size: NA
cdr3_aa: CASSQEKGQPHQPQHF
cdr3_nt: TGTGCCAGCAGCCAAGAGAAGGGACAGCCGCATCAGCCCCAGCATTTT

v_call: TRBV19
d_call: TRBD1
j_call: TRBJ1-4
clone_size: NA
cdr3_aa: CASHHLQGAGEKLFF
cdr3_nt: TGTGCCAGTCACCACCTCCAGGGGGCAGGAGAAAAACTGTTTTTT

v_call: TRBV7-2
d_call: NA
j_call: TRBJ2-5
clone_size: NA
cdr3_aa: CASSQGGSVETQYF
cdr3_nt: TGTGCCAGCAGCCAGGGGGGCAGCGTCGAGACCCAGTACTTC

v_call: TRBV25-1
d_call: NA
j_call: TRBJ2-1
clone_size: NA
cdr3_aa: CASSPLDRRVYNEQFF
cdr3_nt: TGTGCCAGCAGTCCCCTCGACAGGAGGGTGTACAATGAGCAGTTCTTC

v_call: TRBV6-5
d_call: NA
j_call: TRBJ1-1
clone_size: once
cdr3_aa: CASSTTGQPEAFF
cdr3_nt: TGTGCCAGCAGTACGACAGGACAGCCTGAAGCTTTCTTT

v_call: TRBV6-5
d_call: NA
j_call: TRBJ1-5
clone_size: NA
cdr3_aa: CASSLRGQPQHF
cdr3_nt: TGTGCCAGCAGCCTTAGGGGGCAGCCCCAGCATTTT

v_call: TRBV5-1
d_call: NA
j_call: TRBJ1-4
clone_size: NA
cdr3_aa: CASSLEALGVGEKLFF
cdr3_nt: TGCGCCAGCAGCTTGGAGGCCTTGGGGGTTGGAGAAAAACTGTTTTTT

v_call: TRBV10-1
d_call: TRBD2
j_call: TRBJ2-7
clone_size: NA
cdr3_aa: CASSELAGRGDEQYF
cdr3_nt: TGCGCCAGCAGTGAACTAGCGGGCAGGGGTGACGAGCAGTACTTC

v_call: TRBV10-3
d_call: TRBD2
j_call: TRBJ2-3
clone_size: once
cdr3_aa: CAISKMGLADKSGTDTQYF
cdr3_nt: TGTGCCATCAGTAAAATGGGGCTAGCGGACAAATCGGGCACAGATACGCAGTATTTT

v_call: TRBV7-6
d_call: NA
j_call: TRBJ1-1
clone_size: NA
cdr3_aa: CASSLPGGGGPHTEAFF
cdr3_nt: TGTGCCAGCAGCCTCCCGGGGGGAGGGGGGCCTCACACTGAAGCTTTCTTT

v_call: TRBV5-1
d_call: NA
j_call: TRBJ2-2
clone_size: NA
cdr3_aa: CASSVSLNTGELFF
cdr3_nt: TGCGCCAGCAGTGTGAGTCTCAACACCGGGGAGCTGTTTTTT

v_call: TRBV27
d_call: NA
j_call: TRBJ1-6
clone_size: NA
cdr3_aa: CASSLRQGNSPLHF
cdr3_nt: TGTGCCAGCAGTTTAAGGCAGGGTAATTCACCCCTCCACTTT

v_call: TRBV18
d_call: NA
j_call: TRBJ1-3
clone_size: NA
cdr3_aa: CASSPSSGVGGNTIYF
cdr3_nt: TGTGCCAGCTCACCGAGTTCAGGGGTCGGTGGAAACACCATATATTTT

v_call: TRBV7-2
d_call: TRBD1
j_call: TRBJ1-4
clone_size: once
cdr3_aa: CASSFPQGASEKLFF
cdr3_nt: TGTGCCAGCAGCTTCCCACAGGGGGCATCCGAAAAACTGTTTTTT

v_call: TRBV6-2/TRBV6-3
d_call: NA
j_call: TRBJ2-7
clone_size: NA
cdr3_aa: CASSYRGSSYEQYF
cdr3_nt: TGTGCCAGCAGTTACAGGGGGAGCTCCTACGAGCAGTACTTC

v_call: TRBV24-1
d_call: NA
j_call: TRBJ2-2
clone_size: NA
cdr3_aa: CATSGTSNTGELFF
cdr3_nt: TGTGCCACCAGTGGGACTTCGAACACCGGGGAGCTGTTTTTT

v_call: TRBV27
d_call: TRBD2
j_call: TRBJ2-6
clone_size: NA
cdr3_aa: CASTSPGGSGANVLTF
cdr3_nt: TGTGCCAGCACCTCCCCGGGAGGGTCTGGGGCCAACGTCCTGACTTTC

v_call: TRBV19
d_call: TRBD2
j_call: TRBJ2-1
clone_size: once
cdr3_aa: CASSHTSGGAREQFF
cdr3_nt: TGTGCCAGTAGCCACACTAGCGGGGGGGCCCGTGAGCAGTTCTTC

v_call: TRBV7-9
d_call: TRBD2
j_call: TRBJ2-7
clone_size: NA
cdr3_aa: CASSPSGGGAYEQYF
cdr3_nt: TGTGCCAGCAGCCCGAGCGGGGGGGGAGCCTACGAGCAGTACTTC

v_call: TRBV5-6
d_call: TRBD1
j_call: TRBJ1-2
clone_size: NA
cdr3_aa: CASSTLDRGAMGYTF
cdr3_nt: TGTGCCAGCAGCACCTTAGACAGGGGAGCTATGGGCTACACCTTC

v_call: TRBV19
d_call: NA
j_call: TRBJ1-1
clone_size: NA
cdr3_aa: CASSLGGGETEAFF
cdr3_nt: TGTGCCAGTAGTTTGGGAGGGGGAGAGACTGAAGCTTTCTTT

v_call: TRBV4-3
d_call: TRBD2
j_call: TRBJ2-5
clone_size: NA
cdr3_aa: CASSQEVPGGQETQYF
cdr3_nt: TGCGCCAGCAGCCAAGAAGTCCCGGGGGGGCAAGAGACCCAGTACTTC

v_call: TRBV29-1
d_call: TRBD2
j_call: TRBJ2-3
clone_size: NA
cdr3_aa: CSAAGGEVTDTQYF
cdr3_nt: TGCAGCGCCGCCGGGGGGGAAGTGACAGATACGCAGTATTTT

v_call: TRBV19
d_call: TRBD1
j_call: TRBJ1-5
clone_size: NA
cdr3_aa: CASCPQGVQPQHF
cdr3_nt: TGTGCCAGTTGCCCCCAGGGGGTTCAGCCCCAGCATTTT

v_call: TRBV3-1/TRBV3-2
d_call: TRBD1
j_call: TRBJ1-3
clone_size: NA
cdr3_aa: CASSQAGGSGNTIYF
cdr3_nt: TGTGCCAGCAGCCAAGCAGGGGGCTCTGGAAACACCATATATTTT

v_call: TRBV7-9
d_call: NA
j_call: TRBJ1-1
clone_size: NA
cdr3_aa: CASSLARGGETEAFF
cdr3_nt: TGTGCCAGCAGCTTAGCCAGAGGGGGGGAAACTGAAGCTTTCTTT

v_call: TRBV19
d_call: NA
j_call: TRBJ2-2
clone_size: NA
cdr3_aa: CASSILGVYTGELFF
cdr3_nt: TGTGCCAGTAGTATACTTGGGGTCTACACCGGGGAGCTGTTTTTT

v_call: TRBV3-1/TRBV3-2
d_call: NA
j_call: TRBJ2-5
clone_size: once
cdr3_aa: CASSQEGDLETQYF
cdr3_nt: TGTGCCAGCAGCCAAGAGGGGGACTTGGAGACCCAGTACTTC

v_call: TRBV7-2
d_call: TRBD1
j_call: TRBJ2-7
clone_size: NA
cdr3_aa: CASSPGQGANYEQYF
cdr3_nt: TGTGCCAGCAGCCCGGGACAGGGGGCCAACTACGAGCAGTACTTC

v_call: TRBV19
d_call: TRBD2
j_call: TRBJ2-7
clone_size: NA
cdr3_aa: CASSARLAGILEQYF
cdr3_nt: TGTGCCAGTAGTGCAAGACTAGCGGGCATACTCGAGCAGTACTTC

v_call: TRBV6-5
d_call: NA
j_call: TRBJ1-3
clone_size: NA
cdr3_aa: CASSYSQYSGNTIYF
cdr3_nt: TGTGCCAGCAGTTACTCCCAGTACTCTGGAAACACCATATATTTT

v_call: TRBV7-7
d_call: NA
j_call: TRBJ2-1
clone_size: NA
cdr3_aa: CASSPRGRTGYNEQFF
cdr3_nt: TGTGCTAGCAGCCCCCGCGGGAGGACAGGTTACAATGAGCAGTTCTTC

v_call: TRBV23-1
d_call: NA
j_call: TRBJ1-5
clone_size: NA
cdr3_aa: CASSSREGISNQPQHF
cdr3_nt: TGCGCCAGCAGCTCGAGGGAGGGGATCAGCAATCAGCCCCAGCATTTT

v_call: TRBV11-2
d_call: NA
j_call: TRBJ1-1
clone_size: NA
cdr3_aa: CASSEELVGNTEAFF
cdr3_nt: TGTGCCAGCAGCGAGGAGTTGGTAGGAAACACTGAAGCTTTCTTT

v_call: TRBV2
d_call: NA
j_call: TRBJ1-4
clone_size: NA
cdr3_aa: CASSEGGGTPEKLFF
cdr3_nt: TGTGCCAGCAGTGAAGGGGGGGGGACACCAGAAAAACTGTTTTTT

v_call: TRBV12-3/TRBV12-4
d_call: NA
j_call: TRBJ1-5
clone_size: NA
cdr3_aa: CASSLSLGGPQHF
cdr3_nt: TGTGCCAGCAGTTTAAGTCTTGGAGGGCCCCAGCATTTT

v_call: TRBV4-1
d_call: NA
j_call: TRBJ2-7
clone_size: NA
cdr3_aa: CASSPRIGSYEQYF
cdr3_nt: TGCGCCAGCAGCCCGCGGATCGGTTCCTACGAGCAGTACTTC

v_call: TRBV7-3
d_call: NA
j_call: TRBJ2-2
clone_size: few
cdr3_aa: CASSLLDGELFF
cdr3_nt: TGTGCCAGCAGCTTACTAGACGGGGAGCTGTTTTTT

v_call: TRBV5-1
d_call: TRBD2
j_call: TRBJ2-1
clone_size: NA
cdr3_aa: CASSLTTGGFNEQFF
cdr3_nt: TGCGCCAGCAGCTTGACGACGGGGGGTTTCAATGAGCAGTTCTTC

v_call: TRBV11-2
d_call: NA
j_call: TRBJ1-6
clone_size: NA
cdr3_aa: CASSFFMGVRGNSPLHF
cdr3_nt: TGTGCCAGCAGCTTCTTTATGGGGGTGAGGGGAAATTCACCCCTCCACTTT

v_call: TRBV5-1
d_call: NA
j_call: TRBJ2-7
clone_size: NA
cdr3_aa: CASSLDPGNDEQYF
cdr3_nt: TGCGCCAGCAGCTTGGATCCAGGGAACGACGAGCAGTACTTC

v_call: TRBV18
d_call: NA
j_call: TRBJ2-2
clone_size: NA
cdr3_aa: CASSPPSQNTGELFF
cdr3_nt: TGTGCCAGCTCACCACCTTCTCAGAACACCGGGGAGCTGTTTTTT

v_call: TRBV6-5
d_call: NA
j_call: TRBJ1-5
clone_size: once
cdr3_aa: CASSYSLGSNQPQHF
cdr3_nt: TGTGCCAGCAGTTACTCGTTAGGGAGCAATCAGCCCCAGCATTTT

v_call: TRBV19
d_call: TRBD1
j_call: TRBJ1-6
clone_size: NA
cdr3_aa: CASSIGTGSSYNSPLHF
cdr3_nt: TGTGCCAGTAGTATCGGGACAGGGAGCTCCTATAATTCACCCCTCCACTTT

v_call: TRBV19
d_call: TRBD1
j_call: TRBJ1-2
clone_size: NA
cdr3_aa: CASSKDRGLNYGYTF
cdr3_nt: TGTGCCAGTAGTAAAGACAGGGGTCTTAACTATGGCTACACCTTC